This T cell receptor (beta chain) appears in the sequencing data of a study of spatial heterogeneity in lung cancer (dated 2019 in TCRdb). Background for the entire study: More beta-chain than alpha-chain transcripts were consistently detected, likely reflecting higher beta-chain transcript abundance. In the raw uncorrected reads, each unique combination of TCR and UMI appeared more than ten times on average. TCR alpha and beta repertoires were quantitatively compared across multiple tumor regions, matched nontumor lung and blood in non-small cell lung cancer. The study linked features of the TCR repertoire to counts of nonsynonymous mutations, which were determined by whole-exome sequencing of tumor tissue. At surgery, some 220 tumor regions, some 61 matched nontumor lung samples and 56 PBMC samples were TCR-sequenced for both alpha and beta chains. The study at large found these results: Additional single-cell paired TCR alpha and beta sequencing was considered necessary to confirm, at a functional level, the hypothesis that regional TCRs recognize regional mutations. Ubiquitous expanded tumor TCRs were found in blood more often at tumor resection than at routine follow-up.

The germline V gene provides CDR1 SGHAT and CDR2 FQNNGV. Including the terminal cysteine and phenylalanine, the CDR3 comprises 15 residues. This entry keeps only the CDR3 DNA: 45 bases, framed from base 1. V has 6 bases trimmed and J has 10 bases trimmed; junction bases matching no gene number 12. The sample holds many counts of this clonotype. Its antigen is not yet known. The sample holds no much larger clone one base away, and base qualities are not on file. For a library built for alpha chains, this beta chain is a stray read; little rests on its size. This specimen's time point label, interpreted: sample taken at primary tumor resection. Without any cell sorting, TCR sequencing was performed on whole RNA extracted either from tumor and nontumor lung tissue or from cryopreserved PBMC samples. Samples were obtained from approximately 76 patients with early-stage, untreated non-small cell lung cancer from the lung TRACERx cohort. Patients were selected for TCR sequencing only if sufficient RNA was available from at least two tumor regions.

The library was produced with 5' RACE. The sequencing machine was a NextSeq 500. The TCR library protocol attached a unique molecular identifier to each TCR cDNA molecule to allow correction of PCR and sequencing errors. In the paper's pipeline: TCR identification, UMI-based error correction and CDR3 extraction were all carried out with Decombinator tools. Expanded TCRs were defined as those above a frequency of 2 per 1,000, corresponding to the top 1% of the tumor frequency distribution. Renyi diversity was calculated using the R vegan package after each repertoire was subsampled 100 times to 5,000 TCRs. CDR3 similarity networks were built from amino acid triplet string-kernel similarity, with CDR3s being connected when pairwise similarity was above 0.82. TCRdb redid the processing of the public reads, applying fastp at Q25 and MiXCR, and retained in-frame beta chains. Records with the same CDR3 protein are collapsed into one entry carrying the most frequent genes and DNA. TCRdb's processing, not the authors', yielded these V and J calls. This sample comprises 7,500 to 8,000 distinct CDR3 sequences, 6.5% to 9.5% of them detected only once. The ten largest clones represent around 49% of the sample.

The receptor's source is a male donor with early-stage non-small cell lung cancer. The input for sequencing was PBMCs, taken at surgery. The chain was built from TRBV11-2 and TRBJ2-3; TRBD2 aligns with 11 central bases. The DNA reads as follows: TGTGCCAGCAGTAGCGGGACTAGCGGTTTCAGGGCGCAGTATTTT. It specifies CASSSGTSGFRAQYF. The CDR3, completed at both ends by the reference TRBV11-2 and TRBJ2-3 genes, gives the full variable domain EAGVAQSPRYKIIEKRQSVAFWCNPISGHATLYWYQQILGQGPKLLIQFQNNGVVDDSQLPKDRFSAERLKGVDSTLKIQPAKLEDSAVYLCASSSGTSGFRAQYFGPGTRLTVL.